This T cell receptor (beta chain) was profiled in a study of T cell changes during pregnancy in multiple sclerosis. Only in-frame clones appear in the TCRdb table, and some are missing; sequencing was by immunoSEQ multiplex PCR. The data hold fewer than 15,000 clones, with roughly 90% observed a single time. V shed 2 bases, J shed 4 bases, and the junction held 11 bases outside the gene matches. CDR3 length equals 16 residues. CDR1 is MNHNY, CDR2 SVGAGI, per germline (reference sequence). This rearrangement joins TRBV6-6 to TRBJ2-7; the match to TRBD1 covers 7 bases. The specimen comprised CD8+ T cells from peripheral blood mononuclear cells, sampled in the first trimester of pregnancy. The receptor comes from a female donor with multiple sclerosis, enrolled in a pregnancy study. DNA for the CDR3: TGTGCCAGCAGTTACCTGAGGACAGGAGGTGGGTACGAGCAGTACTTC. This codes for CASSYLRTGGGYEQYF.